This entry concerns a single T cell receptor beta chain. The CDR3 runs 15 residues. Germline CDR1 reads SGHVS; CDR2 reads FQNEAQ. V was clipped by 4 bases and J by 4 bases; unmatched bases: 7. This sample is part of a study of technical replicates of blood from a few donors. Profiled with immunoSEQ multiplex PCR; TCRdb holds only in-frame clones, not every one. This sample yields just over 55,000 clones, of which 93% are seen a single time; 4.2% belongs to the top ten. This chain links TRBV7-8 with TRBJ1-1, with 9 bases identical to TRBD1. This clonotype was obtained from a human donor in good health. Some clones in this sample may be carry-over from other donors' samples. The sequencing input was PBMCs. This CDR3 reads CASSSYTGGFTEAFF. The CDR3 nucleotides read TGTGCCAGCAGCTCCTACACAGGGGGCTTCACTGAAGCTTTCTTT.